The text below deals with one T cell receptor beta chain. Its antigen is unidentified. V shed 6 bases, J shed 3 bases, and the junction held 5 bases outside the gene matches. The germline CDR1 and CDR2 sequences are ENHRY and SYGVKD. There are 14 residues in the CDR3. Preparation of the TCRbeta library involved a method that used unique molecular identifiers. One entry per CDR3 protein, called by TCRdb with MiXCR from the PCR reads. Among some 100,000 distinct CDR3 sequences listed, 23% were seen once. This sample is part of a study of T-cell reconstitution after alpha-beta-depleted transplantation in children. General study points: At around two months after transplant, the alpha-beta T cells were reportedly derived from several hundred expanded clones that came from non-depleted graft cells. T-cell counts and diversity at one year following transplant were attributed mainly to newly produced T cells.

The clonotype was recovered from a boy younger than 10 with acute lymphoblastic leukemia, due to receive a stem cell transplant. This chain joins TRBV10-3 and TRBJ2-7; TRBD2 matches at 10 bases. Source: PBMCs, taken before TCRalphabeta/CD19-depleted stem cell transplant. As DNA, the CDR3 is TGTGCCATCAGCCCTAGCGGGAGTATCTACGAGCAGTACTTC. This encodes CAISPSGSIYEQYF.